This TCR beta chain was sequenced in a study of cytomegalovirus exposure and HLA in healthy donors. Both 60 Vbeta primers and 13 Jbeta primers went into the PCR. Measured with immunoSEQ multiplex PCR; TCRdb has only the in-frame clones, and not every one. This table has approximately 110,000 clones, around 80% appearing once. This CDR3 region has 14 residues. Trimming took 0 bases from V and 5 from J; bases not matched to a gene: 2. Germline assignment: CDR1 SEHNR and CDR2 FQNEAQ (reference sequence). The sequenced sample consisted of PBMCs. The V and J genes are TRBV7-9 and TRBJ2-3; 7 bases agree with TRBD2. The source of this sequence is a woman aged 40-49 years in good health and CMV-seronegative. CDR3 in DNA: TGTGCCAGCAGCTTAGCACGGGGGGTAGATACGCAGTATTTT. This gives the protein CASSLARGVDTQYF.